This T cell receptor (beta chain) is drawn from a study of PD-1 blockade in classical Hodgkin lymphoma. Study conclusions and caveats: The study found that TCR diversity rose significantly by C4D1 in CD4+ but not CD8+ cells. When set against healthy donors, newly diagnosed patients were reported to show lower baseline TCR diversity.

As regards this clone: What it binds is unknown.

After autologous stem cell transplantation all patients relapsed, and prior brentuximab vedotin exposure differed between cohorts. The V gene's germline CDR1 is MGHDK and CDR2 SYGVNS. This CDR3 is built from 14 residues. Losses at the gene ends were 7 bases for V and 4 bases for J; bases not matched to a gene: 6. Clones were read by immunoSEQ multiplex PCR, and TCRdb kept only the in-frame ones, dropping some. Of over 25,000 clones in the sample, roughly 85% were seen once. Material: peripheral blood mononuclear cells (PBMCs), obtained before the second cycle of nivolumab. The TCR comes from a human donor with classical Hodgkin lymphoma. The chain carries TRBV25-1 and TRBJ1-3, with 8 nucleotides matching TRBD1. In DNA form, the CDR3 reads TGTGCCAGCATTGGACAGGGCGCGGGAAACACCATATATTTT. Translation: CASIGQGAGNTIYF.